The clone carrying this TCR beta chain was picked up a small number of times. The antigen is not known. Researchers ran the PCR with 60 Vbeta and 13 Jbeta primers. In the original analysis: Unique TCR beta chains totaled roughly 79 million in a later count, with some 10 million of them shared. Sequencing was performed with immunoSEQ multiplex PCR; in TCRdb, only in-frame clones are kept and a portion is missing. That table gives V, J and clone size, and the DNA gave D and trimming. The sample yields some 190,000 clones, around 76% seen once. This sample is drawn from a study of cytomegalovirus exposure and HLA in healthy donors. Overall study findings and caveats: Cytomegalovirus association was listed for 150 to 200 TCR beta chains.

The germline V gene encodes CDR1 SNHLY and CDR2 FYNNEI. The CDR3 loop spans 14 amino acids. With 10 bases removed from V and 3 bases from J, the gap between germline ends came to 16 bases. The chain recombines TRBV2 with TRBJ1-5, with a tentative D call TRBD1 (6 bases). The clonotype was recovered from a man aged 40-49 years in good health and CMV-seronegative. The sequencing sample was made of PBMCs. CDR3 sequence reads: CATTEGGVNQPQHF. The CDR3 DNA reads TGTGCCACCACAGAAGGGGGGGTCAATCAGCCCCAGCATTTT. Using reference TRBV2 and TRBJ1-5 for the parts outside the CDR3, the full variable domain is EPEVTQTPSHQVTQMGQEVILRCVPISNHLYFYWYRQILGQKVEFLVSFYNNEISEKSEIFDDQFSVERPDGSNFTLKIRSTKLEDSAMYFCATTEGGVNQPQHFGDGTRLSIL.